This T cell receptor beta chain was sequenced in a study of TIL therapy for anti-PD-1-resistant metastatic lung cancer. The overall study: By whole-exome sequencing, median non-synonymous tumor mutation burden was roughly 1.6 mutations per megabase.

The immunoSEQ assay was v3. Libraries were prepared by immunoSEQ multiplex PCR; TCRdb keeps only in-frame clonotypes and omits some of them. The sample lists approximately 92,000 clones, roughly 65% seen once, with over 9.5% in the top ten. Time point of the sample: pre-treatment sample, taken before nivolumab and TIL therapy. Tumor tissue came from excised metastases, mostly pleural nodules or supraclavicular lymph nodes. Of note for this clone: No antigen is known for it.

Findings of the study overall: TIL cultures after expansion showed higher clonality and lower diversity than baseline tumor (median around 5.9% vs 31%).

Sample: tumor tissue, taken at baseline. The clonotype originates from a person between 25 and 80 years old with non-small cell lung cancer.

In DNA, the CDR3 is TGTGCCAGTAGTAAACAGGTAAACACTGAAGCTTTCTTT. Its protein product is CASSKQVNTEAFF. The gene calls are TRBV19 and TRBJ1-1; TRBD1 might be the D (5 bases). Trimming shortened V by 4 bases and J by 2 bases, and 8 bases separated the two germline ends. This CDR3 is built from 13 residues. Germline V gene sequence: CDR1 LNHDA, CDR2 SQIVND (reference sequence).